The sample holds a few counts of the clone carrying this T cell receptor beta chain. Its antigen is unknown. It was with a sample-barcoded 5' primer and a J-beta primer mix that a second PCR of about 6 to 11 cycles was run. Any given sample supplied a minimum of 2.5 million CDR3-containing paired-end reads. One entry per CDR3 protein results from TCRdb running MiXCR on the 5' RACE reads. The data hold over 1.5 million distinct CDR3 sequences, with around 48% observed a single time. The record originates from a study of blood T cells in healthy people across ages. Study-wide findings and caveats: Per million T cells, the diversity of TCR beta decreased roughly linearly as age advanced.

There are 15 residues in the CDR3. With 1 base clipped from V and 7 bases from J, the junction kept 4 bases outside the gene matches. Germline V gene data show CDR1 as MGHRA and CDR2 as YSYEKL. The V gene is TRBV4-1, the J gene TRBJ1-4; 9 bases are shared with TRBD1. This sequence was found in a woman aged 35 to 49 in good health. Sequencing was carried out using blood. This CDR3 is CASSQGDRDPEKLFF. CDR3 coding DNA: TGCGCCAGCAGCCAAGGGGACAGGGACCCTGAAAAACTGTTTTTT.